This T cell receptor (beta chain) was retrieved from a study of PD-1 blockade in mismatch repair-deficient tumors. Germline CDR1 and CDR2: SGHRS and YFSETQ. The CDR3 contains 16 residues. After removal of 0 bases from V and 4 bases from J, the junction contained 3 bases not matched to a gene. Mismatch repair deficiency was confirmed in all patients, by PCR or immunohistochemistry. The repertoire was sequenced with immunoSEQ multiplex PCR; TCRdb's copy has only in-frame clones and lacks some. This table holds roughly 130,000 clones, roughly 90% found once. The chain has TRBV5-1 and TRBJ2-7; 14 bases line up with TRBD2. The receptor was derived from an adult with mismatch repair-deficient cancer. The source material was peripheral blood, sampled approximately 70 weeks after starting pembrolizumab. The CDR3 DNA reads as TGCGCCAGCAGCTTGGGCGGGACTAGCGGGAGTTACGAGCAGTACTTC. As protein: CASSLGGTSGSYEQYF.